A selection of T cell receptor beta chains follows, all from one sample in a study of early T cells in non-severe SARS-CoV-2 infection. Via MiXCR, TCRdb re-called the 5' RACE reads, giving one row per CDR3 protein. The sample holds some 38,000 distinct CDR3 sequences, around 4.6% seen once. The sample taken for sequencing was whole blood. The receptor set was obtained from an adult who was a healthcare worker with PCR-confirmed SARS-CoV-2 infection or an uninfected control (not recorded which). The CDR3 runs from the conserved cysteine through the conserved F or W. A D gene is named only where the DNA matches it firmly. Clone size is shown for a subset of rows, as once, few, many or a class of expanded clone.

v_call,clone_size,d_call,j_call,cdr3_aa,cdr3_nt
TRBV18,many,NA,TRBJ2-7,CASSPGLQSYEQYF,TGTGCCAGCTCACCCGGATTACAGTCCTACGAGCAGTACTTC
TRBV6-5,NA,TRBD1,TRBJ2-3,CASREGTVSTDTQYF,TGTGCCAGCAGAGAGGGGACAGTTAGCACAGATACGCAGTATTTT
TRBV5-1,many,NA,TRBJ1-1,CASSFQGKGEAFF,TGCGCCAGCAGCTTTCAGGGAAAGGGTGAAGCTTTCTTT
TRBV7-3,many,NA,TRBJ2-1,CASSLTWATYNEQFF,TGTGCCAGCAGCTTAACGTGGGCCACTTACAATGAGCAGTTCTTC
TRBV11-2,many,TRBD2,TRBJ2-1,CASSSRGLAAVPVGNEQFF,TGTGCCAGCAGCTCCCGAGGACTAGCGGCGGTACCCGTTGGGAATGAGCAGTTCTTC
TRBV20-1,many,NA,TRBJ2-3,CSASHGAATDTQYF,TGCAGTGCTAGTCACGGGGCAGCCACAGATACGCAGTATTTT
TRBV19,many,NA,TRBJ2-6,CASSIGYIPDYLSGANVLTF,TGTGCCAGTAGTATTGGGTACATACCGGACTATCTCTCTGGGGCCAACGTCCTGACTTTC
TRBV29-1,many,TRBD1,TRBJ2-7,CSVAIGQGTYEQYF,TGCAGCGTCGCAATAGGACAGGGGACCTACGAGCAGTACTTC
TRBV29-1,many,TRBD2,TRBJ2-1,CSGERETFNEQFF,TGCAGCGGGGAGCGGGAGACTTTCAATGAGCAGTTCTTC
TRBV9,medium-sized,NA,TRBJ2-3,CASSPGLGSRANTQYF,TGTGCCAGCAGCCCCGGTCTCGGGAGCAGAGCAAATACGCAGTATTTT